The 2 T cell receptor beta chains in this list originate from one sample, sequenced in a study of low-dose radiotherapy and immunotherapy resistance in tumors. Primers used for first-strand cDNA, a TRAV- and TRBV-specific set, covered both alpha and beta chains. The TCRs were subjected to amplification over 20 PCR cycles employing a constant-region primer in conjunction with a V-primer adapter. TCRdb analysed the reads with MiXCR anew, one entry per CDR3 protein. Here the sample spans about 15,000 distinct CDR3 sequences, roughly 60% being singletons. Every receptor here comes from a human donor with advanced metastatic prostate, ovarian, gallbladder or colorectal cancer (not recorded which). This table probably holds off-target reads from a library built for another chain.

The rearrangement joins TRBV5-8 to TRBJ2-1; D is possibly TRBD2 (5 bases). The CDR3 has 13 amino acids. Per germline, CDR1 SGHTS and CDR2 YDEGEE. V was trimmed by 4 bases and J by 9 bases, leaving 14 bases between them. The CDR3 sequence: CASSLNRGSEQFF. In DNA, the CDR3 is TGTGCCAGCAGCCTCAATCGGGGTAGTGAGCAGTTCTTC.

This clonotype was picked up one time. The V and J genes are TRBV7-3 and TRBJ1-3, with D possibly being TRBD1 (5 bases). The CDR3 has 16 residues. V was trimmed by 3 bases and J by 0 bases, leaving 12 bases between them. CDR1 and CDR2 (germline): SGHTA, FQGTGA. CDR3 protein: CASSLGTGISGNTIYF. CDR3 DNA sequence: TGTGCCAGCAGCTTGGGGACGGGGATCTCTGGAAACACCATATATTTT. Combining the CDR3 with reference TRBV7-3 and TRBJ1-3 gives the whole variable domain GAGVSQTPSNKVTEKGKYVELRCDPISGHTALYWYRQSLGQGPEFLIYFQGTGAADDSGLPNDRFFAVRPEGSVSTLKIQRTERGDSAVYLCASSLGTGISGNTIYFGEGSWLTVV.